The 11 T cell receptor beta chains below all came from one sample that was sequenced in a study of T-cell reconstitution after alpha-beta-depleted transplantation in children. As it was prepared, the TCRbeta library received unique molecular identifiers. TCRdb processed the PCR reads anew with MiXCR; each CDR3 protein has one entry. The data contain some 600,000 distinct CDR3 sequences, around 17% of them seen just once; the ten biggest clones take up about 1.1%. The sample here was PBMCs from the stem cell graft donor, taken from the stem cell graft. The source of these receptors is a human donor who donated a stem cell graft to a child with acute myeloid leukemia.

This clonotype was seen many times. V and J are TRBV5-4 and TRBJ2-5; 8 positions agree with TRBD1. V gave up 4 bases and J gave up 3 bases; unmatched junction bases: 14. This CDR3 spans 17 amino acids. The germline gives CDR1 SGHNT, CDR2 YYREEE (reference sequence). CDR3 in DNA: TGTGCCAGCAGCCCGGCCCGCCTGGACAGGGTGAAAGAGACCCAGTACTTC. This translates into CASSPARLDRVKETQYF.

The chain links TRBV4-1 to TRBJ2-5; 8 bases line up with TRBD2. Germline trimming cut 0 bases from V and 4 bases from J; bases unmatched to any gene: 4. The CDR3 is 15 residues long. CDR1 MGHRA and CDR2 YSYEKL come from the germline V gene. The CDR3 sequence is CASSQDRGGIETQYF. The CDR3 DNA reads TGCGCCAGCAGCCAAGATCGGGGGGGGATAGAGACCCAGTACTTC.

The CDR3 reads CATSRESPAGDSTDTQYF. The CDR3 region has the DNA TGTGCCACCAGCAGAGAGTCCCCCGCAGGGGATAGCACAGATACGCAGTATTTT. This sequence joins TRBV15 and TRBJ2-3, with D possibly matching TRBD1 (6 bases). With 0 bases removed from V and 0 bases from J, the gap between germline ends came to 16 bases. CDR3 length: 18 amino acids. Germline V gene sequence: CDR1 LNHNV, CDR2 YYDKDF (reference sequence).

The chain is built from TRBV7-9 and TRBJ1-2; D may be TRBD1 (5 bases). CDR3 length: 11 amino acids. Germline CDR1 reads SEHNR; CDR2 reads FQNEAQ (reference sequence). Trimming shortened V by 3 bases and J by 12 bases, and 11 bases separated the two germline ends. The CDR3 region is CASSFMGEHTF. The DNA for the CDR3 is TGTGCCAGCAGCTTCATGGGGGAGCACACCTTC.

This clonotype showed up many times. This chain connects TRBV12-3 or TRBV12-4 to TRBJ2-1; 11 bases map to TRBD2. V lost 5 bases to trimming and J lost 6 bases; unmatched junction nucleotides: 3. There are 14 residues in the CDR3. Here the CDR3 reads CASSASGGINEQFF. The CDR3 coding sequence is TGTGCCAGCAGTGCTAGCGGGGGGATCAATGAGCAGTTCTTC.

The J gene is TRBJ2-1, the V gene TRBV12-3 or TRBV12-4; 8 positions match TRBD1. V was pared by 6 bases and J by 9 bases, with 7 bases of the junction left unmatched. The CDR3 spans 13 residues. CDR3 bases: TGTGCCAGCAGCCCCGACAGGGGACGTGAGCAGTTCTTC. Translated, it gives CASSPDRGREQFF.

This clonotype has more than one count but fewer than ten. The V call is TRBV20-1, the J call TRBJ2-1, with 10 bases identical to TRBD2. Germline CDR1 reads DFQATT; CDR2 reads SNEGSKA (reference sequence). The length of the CDR3 is 15 residues. V lost 3 bases and J lost 2; bases outside the gene matches: 4. CDR3 DNA sequence: TGCAGTGCTAGGCTAGCGGGGGACCCCTACAATGAGCAGTTCTTC. It codes for CSARLAGDPYNEQFF.

The rearrangement joins TRBV29-1 to TRBJ1-2; TRBD1 matches at 7 bases. The CDR3 sequence is 12 residues long. Germline values: CDR1 SQVTM, CDR2 ANQGSEA. Trimming at V came to 8 bases and at J to 8 bases, leaving 11 bases not matched to a gene. This chain's CDR3 is CSFGTDFSGYTF. The CDR3 bases are TGCAGCTTTGGGACAGATTTCTCGGGCTACACCTTC.

This clonotype was recorded many times. The chain employs TRBV20-1 and TRBJ1-1, with 9 bases matching TRBD1. This CDR3 contains 15 residues. Germline V CDR1 and CDR2: DFQATT, SNEGSKA (reference sequence). J gave up 0 bases and V 6 bases, and 8 bases lay outside the gene matches. The chain's CDR3 is CSAQDRGDMNTEAFF. The CDR3 coding sequence is TGCAGTGCCCAGGACAGGGGAGACATGAACACTGAAGCTTTCTTT.

This clonotype was counted at least ten times. The chain recombines TRBV6-1 with TRBJ2-7; TRBD2 matches 7 bases. In germline, CDR1 is MNHNS, CDR2 SASEGT. This CDR3 comprises 13 residues. The V gene end was trimmed by 5 bases and the J gene end by 4 bases; junction bases not matched to a gene: 5. The DNA for the CDR3 is TGTGCCAGCAGTCGGGGGGTTTTGTACGAGCAGTACTTC. As protein: CASSRGVLYEQYF.

This clonotype was seen a few times. V and J are TRBV7-8 and TRBJ1-5; 7 nucleotides agree with TRBD1. The V and J ends lost 4 bases and 6 bases, in that order; junction bases with no gene match: 3. The germline gives CDR1 SGHVS, CDR2 FQNEAQ. This CDR3 spans 13 amino acids. The CDR3 loop is CASSSRGFQPQHF. The CDR3 DNA reads TGTGCCAGCAGCTCCAGGGGGTTTCAGCCCCAGCATTTT.